The 25 T cell receptor beta chains listed next were all sequenced from one sample in a study of Ad26.COV2.S vaccination and SARS-CoV-2 variants. Treatment given: some 20 received Ad26.COV2.S at low or high dose, single or two shots; roughly 5 received placebo; per-sample allocation not given. Sampling occurred on day 63 after the first vaccine or placebo injection. Sequenced by immunoSEQ multiplex PCR; TCRdb stores in-frame clones only, minus some. The sample comprises roughly 500,000 clones, roughly 89% of which are singletons, and over 10% rests with the top ten. The sample here was peripheral blood, taken in a trial of Ad26.COV2.S vaccine versus placebo. These receptors were taken from a person aged 18-65 years who received the Ad26.COV2.S COVID-19 vaccine or a placebo.

The chain has TRBV4-1 and TRBJ1-1, with D tentatively TRBD1 (5 bases). Per the germline V gene, CDR1 is MGHRA and CDR2 is YSYEKL. This CDR3 is 15 amino acids long. V was cut by 4 bases and J by 0 bases, with 12 bases left in between. In DNA, the CDR3 is TGCGCCAGCAGCCCAGAGGCACAGGTGAACACTGAAGCTTTCTTT. Encoded protein: CASSPEAQVNTEAFF.

The chain couples TRBV29-1 to TRBJ1-1; no reliable D call. The CDR3 runs to 13 residues. Between the trimmed V and J ends, which lost 6 bases and 3 bases, there was a span of 14 bases. In germline, CDR1 is SQVTM, CDR2 ANQGSEA. The CDR3 nucleotides are TGCAGCGTCCAGACCCGTATGGACACTGAAGCTTTCTTT. Encoded protein: CSVQTRMDTEAFF.

The rearrangement uses TRBV7-2 and TRBJ2-1; no firm D call. There are 11 residues in the CDR3. In germline, CDR1 is SGHTA, CDR2 FQGNSA. V lost 5 bases, J lost 7 bases, and 6 bases lay in between. In nucleotides, the CDR3 is TGTGCCAGCAGCCGAAAAAATGAGCAGTTCTTC. Residues: CASSRKNEQFF.

The chain joins TRBV6-5 to TRBJ1-5, with D uncertain. The CDR3 length is 12 residues. Germline values: CDR1 MNHEY, CDR2 SVGAGI. V lost 10 bases and J lost 3, with 10 bases in between. CDR3 sequence: CATGPINQPQHF. The CDR3 coding sequence is TGTGCCACCGGGCCCATCAATCAGCCCCAGCATTTT.

This clone occurred a few times. This chain connects TRBV28 to TRBJ1-2; D is possibly TRBD1 (5 bases). This CDR3 is 15 amino acids long. Germline CDR1 MDHEN, CDR2 SYDVKM. V gave up 7 bases and J gave up 2 bases, with 17 bases separating them. The CDR3 sequence is CASIKRGSPNYGYTF. DNA for the CDR3: TGTGCCAGCATTAAACGGGGCAGTCCAAACTATGGCTACACCTTC.

The gene calls are TRBV3-1 (or the pseudogene TRBV3-2) and TRBJ2-5; 7 bases agree with TRBD2. CDR1 and CDR2 (germline): LGHDT, YNNKEL (reference sequence). Unmatched junction bases numbered 5, after V lost 4 bases and J lost 12 bases. The CDR3 length is 11 residues. CDR3 amino acids: CASSLELAKYF. DNA of the CDR3: TGTGCCAGCAGCCTAGAACTAGCGAAGTACTTC.

This chain connects TRBV11-2 to TRBJ1-6; tentatively, D is TRBD1 (6 bases). The CDR3 consists of 14 residues. Trimming stripped 5 bases from V and 10 bases from J, with 15 bases between. Germline-derived CDR1 and CDR2 are SGHAT and FQNNGV. CDR3 in amino acids: CASSQKGGSSPLHF. CDR3 DNA sequence: TGTGCCAGCAGCCAAAAGGGGGGGTCCTCACCCCTCCACTTT. The full variable domain, its missing parts supplied by reference TRBV11-2 and TRBJ1-6, is EAGVAQSPRYKIIEKRQSVAFWCNPISGHATLYWYQQILGQGPKLLIQFQNNGVVDDSQLPKDRFSAERLKGVDSTLKIQPAKLEDSAVYLCASSQKGGSSPLHFGNGTRLTVT.

The J gene is TRBJ1-3, the V gene TRBV6-6, with D unclear. V lost 2 bases and J 1 base, leaving 12 bases between the germline ends. Per the germline V gene, CDR1 is MNHNY and CDR2 is SVGAGI (reference sequence). The length of the CDR3 is 16 residues. The DNA of the CDR3 is TGTGCCAGCAGTTACCCCGCCCCTGCTTCTGGAAACACCATATATTTT. This codes for CASSYPAPASGNTIYF.

This chain connects TRBV30 to TRBJ2-1; 11 nucleotides line up with TRBD2. Losses at the gene ends were 3 bases for V and 9 bases for J; bases not matched to a gene: 10. The germline CDR1 and CDR2 sequences are GTSNPN and SVGIG (reference sequence). The CDR3 has 15 amino acids. The CDR3 nucleotides read TGTGCCTGGAGCCGGGCGGGACTAGCGGAGGGTGAGCAGTTCTTC. Amino acid sequence: CAWSRAGLAEGEQFF.

The J gene is TRBJ1-2, the V gene TRBV30, with D hard to call. V lost 0 bases to trimming and J lost 14 bases, with 13 bases between them. There are 11 residues in the CDR3. CDR1 is GTSNPN, CDR2 SVGIG, per germline (reference sequence). CDR3 loop: CAWSVVSTTTF. The CDR3, as DNA: TGTGCCTGGAGTGTAGTCTCGACTACAACCTTC.

The chain uses TRBV29-1 and TRBJ2-6, with no clear D. CDR1 and CDR2 from the germline V gene are SQVTM and ANQGSEA. This CDR3 comprises 13 residues. V lost 6 bases, J lost 0 bases, and 6 bases lay in between. The CDR3 DNA is TGCAGCGTCGAGAGCTCTGGGGCCAACGTCCTGACTTTC. Translating it yields CSVESSGANVLTF. Looking up the rest from reference TRBV29-1 and TRBJ2-6 gives the full variable domain: SAVISQKPSRDICQRGTSLTIQCQVDSQVTMMFWYRQQPGQSLTLIATANQGSEATYESGFVIDKFPISRPNLTFSTLTVSNMSPEDSSIYLCSVESSGANVLTFGAGSRLTVL.

This clone came up once. A junction end diverges from the germline sequence, so it may reflect a read error. V is TRBV30 and J is TRBJ1-2, with D maybe TRBD1 (5 bases). The CDR3 contains 14 residues. Germline CDR1 and CDR2: GTSNPN and SVGIG (reference sequence). The DNA of the CDR3 is TGTGCCTGGAGTTCCCTTAACGCTAGGGGTACCAGGACGTTC. Translated, it gives CAWSSLNARGTRTF.

The V and J genes are TRBV2 and TRBJ2-7, with 8 nucleotides matching TRBD1. V gave up 6 bases and J gave up 2 bases; unmatched junction bases: 3. The length of the CDR3 is 13 residues. Germline V gene lookup returns CDR1 SNHLY and CDR2 FYNNEI. The CDR3 DNA reads TGTGCCAGCAGGGACAGGGCCCCCTACGAGCAGTACTTC. It codes for CASRDRAPYEQYF.

This chain connects TRBV9 to TRBJ1-6; 9 bases agree with TRBD1. The CDR3 has 16 amino acids. After removal of 3 bases from V and 8 bases from J, the junction contained 9 bases not matched to a gene. Germline lookup yields CDR1 SGDLS and CDR2 YYNGEE. The CDR3 nucleotides are TGTGCCAGCAGCGCACAGGGGGCGCGGCCGGATTCACCCCTCCACTTT. Translation: CASSAQGARPDSPLHF.

This chain links TRBV28 with TRBJ2-3; TRBD2 is a possible D gene (5 bases). Germline values: CDR1 MDHEN, CDR2 SYDVKM. Trimming pared 6 bases from V and 5 bases from J, leaving 12 bases between. The length of the CDR3 is 13 residues. The CDR3 loop is CASRSTGIDTQYF. In DNA form, the CDR3 reads TGTGCCAGCAGGTCAACCGGGATAGATACGCAGTATTTT.

Only one count was recorded for this clone. The rearrangement links TRBV25-1 to TRBJ2-5; TRBD1 might be the D (5 bases). The V and J ends lost 0 bases and 2 bases respectively, with 7 bases between them. Germline lookup yields CDR1 MGHDK and CDR2 SYGVNS. The CDR3 has 14 amino acids. For the CDR3, the DNA is TGTGCCAGCAGTGAATATAAGGGGCAAGAGACCCAGTACTTC. Translating gives CASSEYKGQETQYF.

The chain combines TRBV6-2 or TRBV6-3 with TRBJ1-1, with D unclear. Germline lookup yields CDR1 MNHEY and CDR2 SVGEGT. The V and J ends lost 0 bases and 6 bases respectively, with 8 bases between them. There are 13 residues in the CDR3. The CDR3 DNA sequence: TGTGCCAGCAGTTACTCGCGGGCCGCTGAAGCTTTCTTT. Its protein product is CASSYSRAAEAFF.

The gene calls are TRBV9 and TRBJ2-2, with D uncertain. V lost 1 base and J lost 2, with 9 bases in between. This CDR3 is 15 amino acids long. Germline CDR1 is SGDLS and CDR2 is YYNGEE. The CDR3 nucleotides read TGTGCCAGCAGCGTAAAAGAAGGAAACACCGGGGAGCTGTTTTTT. It translates to CASSVKEGNTGELFF.

The chain combines TRBV28 with TRBJ1-3, with D possibly TRBD1 on 5 matching bases. Germline V gene lookup returns CDR1 MDHEN and CDR2 SYDVKM. V lost 3 bases, J lost 0 bases, and 9 bases lay in between. The CDR3 runs 15 residues. The CDR3 sequence is CASSFLQGSGNTIYF. CDR3 sequence (DNA): TGTGCCAGCAGTTTCCTCCAGGGCTCTGGAAACACCATATATTTT.

J is TRBJ1-2 and V is TRBV5-1; 9 positions match TRBD1. This CDR3 has 15 amino acids. The germline CDR1 and CDR2 sequences are SGHRS and YFSETQ. With 0 bases clipped from V and 6 bases from J, the junction kept 6 bases outside the gene matches. This CDR3 reads CASSLASGTGNGYTF. The CDR3 DNA reads as TGCGCCAGCAGCTTGGCCTCTGGGACAGGGAATGGCTACACCTTC.

The chain combines TRBV28 with TRBJ2-7, with no clear D. With 2 bases removed from V and 0 bases from J, the gap between germline ends came to 5 bases. CDR3 length: 13 residues. Per the germline V gene, CDR1 is MDHEN and CDR2 is SYDVKM. The CDR3 loop is CASSLQLSYEQYF. Here the CDR3 DNA reads TGTGCCAGCAGTTTACAGCTCTCCTACGAGCAGTACTTC. The full variable domain, completed using reference TRBV28 and TRBJ2-7, is DVKVTQSSRYLVKRTGEKVFLECVQDMDHENMFWYRQDPGLGLRLIYFSYDVKMKEKGDIPEGYSVSREKKERFSLILESASTNQTSMYLCASSLQLSYEQYFGPGTRLTVT.

The rearrangement joins TRBV11-3 to TRBJ2-1; 9 positions match TRBD2. Germline CDR1 reads SGHNT; CDR2 reads YENEEA. The CDR3 runs 17 residues. The junction had 12 bases not matched to a gene; V was cut back by 5 bases and J by 4 bases. The DNA for the CDR3 is TGTGCCAGCAGCCCTGGGCAGGGGCTAGCGGGATACAATGAGCAGTTCTTC. Protein: CASSPGQGLAGYNEQFF.

This clone has a single count. The J gene is TRBJ2-1, the V gene TRBV7-3, with D unclear. V lost 4 bases to trimming and J lost 5 bases, with 9 bases between them. Germline V gene lookup returns CDR1 SGHTA and CDR2 FQGTGA. The CDR3 runs 13 residues. The CDR3 region has the DNA TGTGCCAGCAGCTCCTTGGGGAACAATGAGCAGTTCTTC. It is translated as CASSSLGNNEQFF.

The V call is TRBV19, the J call TRBJ2-2; the D gene could be TRBD1 or TRBD2 (5 bases each). The CDR3 runs to 16 residues. The germline V gene has CDR1 LNHDA and CDR2 SQIVND (reference sequence). The ends were cut back, 3 bases at V and 0 bases at J, with 11 bases in the middle. DNA of the CDR3: TGTGCCAGTAGTATGTCGGGGCCACCGAACACCGGGGAGCTGTTTTTT. This gives the protein CASSMSGPPNTGELFF.

The chain's CDR3 is CASSIGGGGYTF. The CDR3 nucleotides read TGTGCCAGTAGTATCGGGGGCGGTGGCTACACCTTC. The chain is built from TRBV19 and TRBJ1-2; weak D call: TRBD1 (6 bases). From germline, CDR1 is LNHDA and CDR2 SQIVND (reference sequence). Trimming removed 3 bases at V and 7 bases at J, with 9 bases between. The CDR3 is made up of 12 amino acids.